This T cell receptor beta chain is drawn from a study of blood T cell repertoires in COVID-19. Study overall: The samples span acute and convalescent COVID-19 from the United States, Italy and Spain.

This CDR3 region has 14 residues. Germline CDR1 and CDR2: LGHNA and YSLEER. Trimming took off 4 bases at V and 3 bases at J, with 9 bases between the two ends. This study enrolled people aged 18 to 89 from 24 US geographic areas. As originally analysed: Using reference gene primer amplification, nucleated cell counts were estimated. TCRdb's table, derived via immunoSEQ multiplex PCR, lists solely in-frame clones and lacks some. V and J calls and clone size are those listed in that table; D and trimming were worked out from the DNA. The sample holds under 250,000 clones, around 92% seen once. The chain has TRBV4-3 and TRBJ1-4; tentative D call: TRBD1 (5 bases). Sequenced sample: PBMCs or T cells enriched from blood (not recorded which). The sequence derives from a young woman with acute COVID-19. The CDR3 reads CASSPKGSNEKLFF. In nucleotides, the CDR3 is TGCGCCAGCAGCCCGAAGGGGTCTAATGAAAAACTGTTTTTT.